What follows are 12 T cell receptor beta chains derived from one specimen sequenced in a study of T cell responses to AZD1222 COVID-19 vaccine. Some clones are missing from TCRdb's copy, which holds only in-frame ones; the method was immunoSEQ multiplex PCR. Here the sample spans approximately 89,000 clones, about 86% being singletons. Sequencing was performed on peripheral blood, taken 28 days after the second AZD1222 dose. These receptors all stem from an adult who received the AZD1222 COVID-19 vaccine.

The table lists this clone with a count of one. The J gene is TRBJ2-7, the V gene TRBV6-5; tentative D call: TRBD2 (5 bases). CDR3 length: 15 residues. V shed 2 bases and J shed 1 base, with 12 bases lying between them. Germline V gene lookup returns CDR1 MNHEY and CDR2 SVGAGI. The CDR3 DNA is TGTGCCAGCAGTTACGAGGGCGGCAGTTCCTACGAGCAGTACTTC. Translation: CASSYEGGSSYEQYF.

The chain links TRBV6-5 to TRBJ1-1; D not certain. Germline loops: CDR1 MNHEY, CDR2 SVGAGI. The CDR3 is made up of 13 amino acids. V dropped 2 bases and J dropped 1 base, with 5 bases sitting between them. DNA for the CDR3: TGTGCCAGCAGTTACATCGGGAACACTGAAGCTTTCTTT. This translates into CASSYIGNTEAFF.

This clone was observed at least ten times. The chain uses TRBV28 and TRBJ2-7; D call uncertain. CDR3 length: 14 residues. Germline V gene data show CDR1 as MDHEN and CDR2 as SYDVKM. V lost 6 bases and J lost 7, with 19 bases in between. The CDR3 DNA reads as TGTGCCAGCAGCCGTCTCGTGTGGGGAAAAGAGCAGTACTTC. Translating gives CASSRLVWGKEQYF.

The CDR3 region is CASSQGDNQPQHF. The CDR3 DNA follows: TGTGCCAGCAGCCAAGGAGACAATCAGCCCCAGCATTTT. The V call is TRBV3-1 (or the pseudogene TRBV3-2), the J call TRBJ1-5; D remains ambiguous. CDR1 and CDR2 (germline): LGHDT, YNNKEL (reference sequence). Trimming removed 1 base at V and 3 bases at J, with 4 bases between. The CDR3 sequence is 13 residues long.

This sequence joins TRBV7-8 and TRBJ1-4; no clear D gene. The CDR3 consists of 15 residues. The V end lost 5 bases, the J end lost 0 bases, and 10 bases lay between the germline ends. Per germline, CDR1 SGHVS and CDR2 FQNEAQ. Here the CDR3 reads CASSPHTSTNEKLFF. As DNA, the CDR3 is TGTGCCAGCAGCCCTCACACCTCAACTAATGAAAAACTGTTTTTT. Variable domain in full (rest from reference TRBV7-8 and TRBJ1-4): GAGVSQSPRYKVAKRGQDVALRCDPISGHVSLFWYQQALGQGPEFLTYFQNEAQLDKSGLPSDRFFAERPEGSVSTLKIQRTQQEDSAVYLCASSPHTSTNEKLFFGSGTQLSVL.

The CDR3, as DNA: TGTGCCAGCAGCTCAAGACAGGGTTCGGGCACAGATACGCAGTATTTT. It codes for CASSSRQGSGTDTQYF. This chain joins TRBV7-9 and TRBJ2-3; the match to TRBD1 covers 7 bases. The CDR3 extends over 16 amino acids. With 4 bases clipped from V and 1 base from J, the junction kept 8 bases outside the gene matches. CDR1 SEHNR and CDR2 FQNEAQ come from the germline V gene (reference sequence).

DNA of the CDR3: TGCGCCAGCATGCCACAGTTGAACACCGGGGAGCTGTTTTTT. Translating gives CASMPQLNTGELFF. V and J are TRBV5-1 and TRBJ2-2; D is uncertain. Trimming removed 6 bases at V and 1 base at J, with 10 bases between. Germline CDR1 and CDR2: SGHRS and YFSETQ. CDR3 length equals 14 residues.

The V and J genes are TRBV10-3 and TRBJ2-5; weak D call: TRBD1 (7 bases). V was trimmed by 7 bases and J by 2 bases, leaving 17 bases between them. The CDR3 spans 15 residues. Germline-derived CDR1 and CDR2 are ENHRY and SYGVKD. CDR3 nucleotides: TGTGCCATCACCCGAGGGGGGACAGAGCAAGAGACCCAGTACTTC. Translating it yields CAITRGGTEQETQYF.

The V call is TRBV4-1, the J call TRBJ1-5; D not resolved. Germline lookup yields CDR1 MGHRA and CDR2 YSYEKL. The V gene lost 5 bases and the J gene lost 5 bases, with 19 bases spanning the gap. The CDR3 loop spans 16 amino acids. In DNA form, the CDR3 reads TGCGCCAGCAGCGGTACGGCGGAACGGTTTCATCAGCCCCAGCATTTT. Translating gives CASSGTAERFHQPQHF.

The chain links TRBV7-2 to TRBJ2-7; D not resolved. This CDR3 has 16 amino acids. In germline, CDR1 is SGHTA, CDR2 FQGNSA. V gave up 1 base and J gave up 1 base, with 14 bases separating them. CDR3 coding DNA: TGTGCCAGCAGCTTAGGACTGGGTATAGGATCCTACGAGCAGTACTTC. Translating gives CASSLGLGIGSYEQYF.

A few counts support this clone. CDR3 sequence: CASSLDTDNSPLHF. In nucleotides, the CDR3 is TGTGCCAGCAGCTTAGATACGGATAATTCACCCCTCCACTTT. V gene TRBV7-9 combines with J gene TRBJ1-6; D remains ambiguous. The CDR3 runs 14 residues. V was shortened by 1 base and J by 5 bases, with 6 bases between the two germline ends. Germline assignment: CDR1 SEHNR and CDR2 FQNEAQ (reference sequence).

V and J are TRBV24-1 and TRBJ2-1, with TRBD2 identical over 13 bases. The CDR3 runs 17 residues. Germline lookup yields CDR1 KGHDR and CDR2 SFDVKD. Germline trimming cut 1 base from V and 4 bases from J; bases unmatched to any gene: 3. The CDR3 coding sequence is TGTGCCACCAGTGATTTACCACTAGCGGGGGGGTACAATGAGCAGTTCTTC. Translation: CATSDLPLAGGYNEQFF.